Included here is one TCR beta chain sequence, with context. Its antigen remains unidentified. Base qualities are missing; no much larger clone stands one base away. The source of the sample is a study of shared clonotypes between healthy human individuals (TCRdb year 2020). Context from the whole study: The cohort included a few men and a couple of women between 18 and 49 years of age. Per donor, three plates each were used for CD4 naive and CD4 memory, two for CD8 naive, and one for CD8 memory. The study deeply sequenced blood TCR repertoires of about 5 healthy adults to estimate repertoire size and the extent of clonotype sharing between individuals. To increase sequencing depth and limit assay-specific biases, TCR repertoire library preparation and sequencing were carried out by different laboratories using diverse techniques. Each donor's leukapheresis produced roughly between about 0.8 and 10 billion PBMCs.

At the junction V is shortened by 6 bases and J by 10 bases; bases outside the gene matches: 15. The germline V gene sets CDR1 to SQVTM and CDR2 to ANQGSEA. The CDR3 spans 14 residues, from the cysteine through the phenylalanine. Only the CDR3 DNA stays, 42 bases, in frame from base 1. CD8 naive samples were obtained by positive selection for CCR7 among CD45RO-negative cells, yielding a CD45RA+CCR7+ population from which TemRA cells were excluded. The donors were healthy, HIV-negative adults who had no recently reported acute infections or vaccinations. Only Caucasian adults living in Nashville, Tennessee, USA were represented among the donors. Blood was obtained by leukapheresis, after which PBMCs were separated by Ficoll-Histopaque density gradient centrifugation and cryopreserved in liquid nitrogen vapor phase. Purity and quantity of every magnetically sorted T cell population were checked by analytical flow cytometry. Each sorted fraction had its genomic DNA isolated and then quantified by UV absorbance on a Nanodrop 2000c.

Using the deep immunoSEQ assay, multiplex PCR amplified TCR CDR3 regions from genomic DNA. Genomic DNA extracted from each cell subset was distributed evenly over all wells of several immunoSEQ 96-well plates, and each plate served as one replicate. For sorted subsets, about 200 ng genomic DNA, equal to some 30,000 T cell genomes, was loaded into each replicate PCR. The purified libraries were quantified using a Qubit 3.0 fluorometer, sized with a Bioanalyzer 2100, and then quantified again using the KAPA Library Quantification kit. Every immunoSEQ 96-well plate was sequenced on a separate single-read 150-cycle Illumina NextSeq 550 flow cell. For the original study's pipeline: Because the immunoSEQ output included only junctional sequences and no quality scores, the filtering could not be the same as the filtering used for full-length reads. To assign V/J genes and CDR3, sequences were annotated against IMGT germline references using PyIR, a Python wrapper for IgBLAST v1.9. Reads were filtered out if the reads had weak V/J assignments (E-value above 1e-6), no CDR3, stop codons, out-of-frame junctions, or ambiguous translated residues. V3J clonotypes were defined by identical inferred V gene, J gene, and CDR3 amino acid sequence. Percentage overlap between repertoires was calculated by dividing the number of shared unique clonotypes by the size of the smaller repertoire. Three approaches were used to assess repertoire richness: RTK rarefaction, the Chao1 estimator, and Recon v2.1 estimates of unobserved clonotypes. OLGA was used to compute generation probabilities for all TCRbeta clonotypes that the gDNA method yielded from four donors. TCRdb took this table from immuneACCESS and kept in-frame rearrangements with V and J called. Such tables lack part of the clones; where checked against another copy, unresolved V genes explain under half of the gap, and the rest is unexplained. V and J calls and clone size follow that table, whereas D and trimming were derived from the DNA. Recorded for this sample are approximately 740,000 clones; roughly 92% of them occurred a single time. The ten largest account for less than 25% of the sample.

Here is what the overall study found, with its caveats: Across a handful of donors, about 5.2% of naive CD4, approximately 3.5% of naive CD8, around 2.1% of memory CD4, and under 0.45% of memory CD8 clonotypes were shared. Sampling was restricted to blood, and TCR repertoires in tissue are likely to differ from TCR repertoires in blood. The small number of donors limited the genetic and exposure-history diversity represented. Clonotypes shared by all four sorted-subset donors showed higher generation probabilities than non-shared clonotypes. Naive subsets generally had larger estimated clonotype richness than memory subsets. Pairwise subsampling led to the expectation that sequencing depth would affect the degree of clonotype sharing among donors. Rarefaction of sorted-subset datasets indicated incomplete sequencing despite the large sequencing depth.

The clonotype originates from a man between 25 and 39 years old in good health. The chain is made from TRBV29-1 and TRBJ2-1, and TRBD2 matches 7 of the central bases. The specimen was naive CD8+ T cells sorted from blood. The label giving this sample's cell subset or site can be read as: CD45RA+CCR7+. The encoded CDR3 is CSVLVPGLSSEQFF. The nucleotides are TGCAGCGTCCTGGTCCCGGGACTATCGTCCGAGCAGTTCTTC.